These 18 T cell receptor beta chains were sequenced from one sample in a study of blood T cell repertoires in COVID-19. Clones were read by immunoSEQ multiplex PCR, and TCRdb kept only the in-frame ones, dropping some. The table lists 300,000 to 350,000 clones, roughly nine tenths of them singletons. The sample taken for sequencing was peripheral blood. The source of these receptors is a woman aged 60-75 years with COVID-19, enrolled during active disease.

The V gene is TRBV4-2, the J gene TRBJ2-1; TRBD2 matches 12 bases. Germline V CDR1 and CDR2: LGHNA, YNFKEQ. With V trimmed by 1 base and J by 8 bases, 9 bases remained unmatched. The CDR3 runs 17 residues. The CDR3: CASSQVTSGGRYHEQFF. For the CDR3, the DNA is TGTGCCAGCAGCCAAGTAACTAGCGGGGGGAGATATCATGAGCAGTTCTTC.

The chain links TRBV28 to TRBJ1-2; TRBD1 aligns across 9 bases. The CDR3 has 14 amino acids. V was pared by 8 bases and J by 2 bases, with 6 bases of the junction left unmatched. CDR1 MDHEN and CDR2 SYDVKM come from the germline V gene. CDR3 residues: CASASTGGNYGYTF. The CDR3 bases are TGTGCCAGCGCATCGACAGGGGGAAACTATGGCTACACCTTC.

The V gene is TRBV18, the J gene TRBJ1-1; D gene uncertain. The CDR3 loop spans 14 amino acids. Per the germline V gene, CDR1 is KGHSH and CDR2 is LQKENI. Trimming pared 3 bases from V and 0 bases from J, leaving 8 bases between. CDR3: CASSPPYMNTEAFF. DNA for the CDR3: TGTGCCAGCTCACCCCCTTATATGAACACTGAAGCTTTCTTT.

The V and J genes are TRBV6-5 and TRBJ1-3; no clear D. The CDR3 extends over 13 amino acids. The V gene lost 7 bases and the J gene lost 3 bases, with 10 bases spanning the gap. From germline, CDR1 is MNHEY and CDR2 SVGAGI. The CDR3 sequence: CASMPGFGNTIYF. The CDR3 DNA follows: TGTGCCAGCATGCCCGGGTTTGGAAACACCATATATTTT.

The V call is TRBV7-2, the J call TRBJ2-2; weak D call: TRBD1 (5 bases). Per germline, CDR1 SGHTA and CDR2 FQGNSA. This CDR3 spans 14 amino acids. V lost 5 bases and J lost 4, with 11 bases in between. The CDR3 DNA reads as TGTGCCAGCAGCACGCAGGGTTCCACCGGGGAGCTGTTTTTT. Protein sequence: CASSTQGSTGELFF.

This clone appeared a few times. The chain recombines TRBV9 with TRBJ2-5; maybe TRBD2 (5 bases). V was cut by 2 bases and J by 7 bases, with 18 bases left in between. From germline, CDR1 is SGDLS and CDR2 YYNGEE. This CDR3 is built from 15 residues. The CDR3 protein is CASSVDGVPSGTQYF. CDR3 coding DNA: TGTGCCAGCAGCGTTGACGGGGTCCCTTCGGGGACCCAGTACTTC.

This chain uses TRBV28 with TRBJ1-1, with 8 bases lining up with TRBD1. In germline, CDR1 is MDHEN, CDR2 SYDVKM. This CDR3 has 15 residues. Losses at the gene ends were 8 bases for V and 2 bases for J; bases not matched to a gene: 10. CDR3 DNA sequence: TGTGCCAGCTTTTCCGGACAGGGTTTAAACACTGAAGCTTTCTTT. Its protein product is CASFSGQGLNTEAFF. Variable domain in full (rest from reference TRBV28 and TRBJ1-1): DVKVTQSSRYLVKRTGEKVFLECVQDMDHENMFWYRQDPGLGLRLIYFSYDVKMKEKGDIPEGYSVSREKKERFSLILESASTNQTSMYLCASFSGQGLNTEAFFGQGTRLTVV.

This chain uses TRBV5-5 with TRBJ1-1; D remains ambiguous. V was cut by 2 bases and J by 10 bases, with 15 bases left in between. Germline V lookup: CDR1 SGHKS, CDR2 YYEKEE (reference sequence). The CDR3 runs 13 residues. For the CDR3, the DNA is TGTGCCAGCAGCTTCCGACCCACCGAGGGAGCTTTCTTT. It translates to CASSFRPTEGAFF.

This chain uses TRBV19 with TRBJ2-7; D uncertain. CDR3 length: 13 residues. Looked up from germline, CDR1 is LNHDA and CDR2 is SQIVND (reference sequence). The V gene lost 4 bases and the J gene lost 2 bases, with 9 bases spanning the gap. The CDR3 DNA follows: TGTGCCAGTAGTAGGAGTCAGACCTACGAGCAGTACTTC. It translates to CASSRSQTYEQYF.

This clone has just a few counts. The chain joins TRBV5-1 to TRBJ1-3, with a possible D match to TRBD1 (5 bases). The CDR3 extends over 15 amino acids. Germline assignment: CDR1 SGHRS and CDR2 YFSETQ. V lost 2 bases, J lost 2 bases, and 11 bases lay in between. Here the CDR3 reads CASSLSQGPGNTIYF. CDR3 DNA: TGCGCCAGCAGCTTATCTCAGGGTCCTGGAAACACCATATATTTT.

This rearrangement joins TRBV18 to TRBJ2-1; 7 bases fit TRBD2. CDR1 KGHSH and CDR2 LQKENI come from the germline V gene. With V trimmed by 2 bases and J by 5 bases, 9 bases remained unmatched. The CDR3 runs to 16 residues. In nucleotides, the CDR3 is TGTGCCAGCTCACCAATCATTGGCGGGGGAAACAATGAGCAGTTCTTC. Translating gives CASSPIIGGGNNEQFF.

The gene calls are TRBV28 and TRBJ2-2; D not resolved. CDR3 length equals 11 residues. The germline V gene encodes CDR1 MDHEN and CDR2 SYDVKM. Trimming stripped 10 bases from V and 7 bases from J, with 10 bases between. The DNA for the CDR3 is TGTGCCACCTTCACGGGCGGGGAGCTGTTTTTT. Translated: CATFTGGELFF.

This clone came up once. The V gene is TRBV10-3, the J gene TRBJ1-4; D not certain. In germline, CDR1 is ENHRY, CDR2 SYGVKD. The CDR3 sequence is 14 residues long. Trimming removed 3 bases at V and 6 bases at J, with 11 bases between. The CDR3 coding sequence is TGTGCCATCAGTGAACAGATACTCGATGAAAAACTGTTTTTT. This encodes CAISEQILDEKLFF.

J is TRBJ1-1 and V is TRBV24-1, with 10 bases that match TRBD1. Germline CDR1 is KGHDR and CDR2 is SFDVKD. The CDR3 extends over 14 amino acids. The V segment lost 5 bases and the J segment 10 bases; nucleotides outside the gene matches: 9. The CDR3 sequence: CATSAGTGEVGAFF. The DNA of the CDR3 is TGTGCCACCAGTGCAGGGACAGGGGAAGTAGGAGCTTTCTTT.

The gene calls are TRBV9 and TRBJ2-1, with 11 bases aligning to TRBD2. Looked up from germline, CDR1 is SGDLS and CDR2 is YYNGEE. V gave up 0 bases and J gave up 8 bases; unmatched junction bases: 7. The CDR3 extends over 16 amino acids. In nucleotides, the CDR3 is TGTGCCAGCAGCGTAGAGTCTAGCGGGGGGTGGGATGAGCAGTTCTTC. Its translation is CASSVESSGGWDEQFF.

The chain has TRBV2 and TRBJ1-6; TRBD1 is a possible D gene (6 bases). There are 15 residues in the CDR3. V was trimmed by 2 bases and J by 9 bases, leaving 14 bases between them. The V gene's germline CDR1 is SNHLY and CDR2 FYNNEI. CDR3 loop: CASSEINRVGSPLHF. CDR3 in DNA: TGTGCCAGCAGTGAAATAAACAGGGTGGGTTCACCCCTCCACTTT.

The rearrangement joins TRBV28 to TRBJ2-3; 12 nucleotides match TRBD2. V was clipped by 7 bases and J by 2 bases; unmatched bases: 7. This CDR3 contains 16 residues. Germline V CDR1 and CDR2: MDHEN, SYDVKM. CDR3 sequence (DNA): TGTGCCAGCATCAGGACTAGCGGGGTTTACACAGATACGCAGTATTTT. Translation gives CASIRTSGVYTDTQYF.

Details on this clone: This same CDR3 is encoded by further DNA sequences in the sample. The chain joins TRBV27 to TRBJ2-7, with D possibly TRBD2 on 7 matching bases. This CDR3 is 12 amino acids long. Germline V gene sequence: CDR1 MNHEY, CDR2 SMNVEV (reference sequence). V lost 5 bases, J lost 6 bases, and 11 bases lay in between. CDR3 in DNA: TGTGCCAGCAGTAGAGGGGGGGGCGAGCAGTACTTC. Its translation is CASSRGGGEQYF.